This T cell receptor beta chain was sequenced in a study of cytomegalovirus exposure and HLA in healthy donors. The germline gives CDR1 SGDLS, CDR2 YYNGEE. The V gene lost 3 bases and the J gene lost 11 bases, with 12 bases spanning the gap. The CDR3 totals 12 residues. It was with 60 Vbeta and 13 Jbeta primers that the PCR ran. Some clones are missing from TCRdb's copy, which holds only in-frame ones; the method was immunoSEQ multiplex PCR. The data hold tens of thousands of clones, with around 72% observed a single time. Study-level points and caveats: Per a prior analysis, the majority of TCR beta V segments were productive roughly 90% or roughly 30% of the time. A later analysis reported that several of the most significant clusters appeared to be linked to common viral pathogens, among them Epstein-Barr virus. Fewer N-insertions than the 666-donor mean were reportedly shown by an Asian-associated ancestry cluster in a later analysis. Another analysis was done later, and it associated 15,000 to 20,000 TCR beta sequences with HLA alleles at 0.05 false discovery rate.

In the case of this clone: Its antigen is not identified.

This clonotype was sampled from a woman in her thirties in good health and CMV-seropositive. This rearrangement joins TRBV9 to TRBJ1-5; D unresolved. Material: PBMCs. For the CDR3, the DNA is TGTGCCAGCAGCGAGGCCCCCGGGGCCCAGCATTTT. Translation gives CASSEAPGAQHF.